This TCR beta chain was documented in a study of beta chain features in type 1 diabetes (dated by TCRdb to about 2018). Study-level background: Patients and healthy donors did not differ in mean age, gender distribution, total cell number or subset yield. A total of around 110,000,000 sorted cells were examined across all samples, and RNA yield correlated strongly with the number of cells per subset. The study compared TCRB repertoires of sorted circulating CD4+ T cell subsets between recently diagnosed type 1 diabetes patients and matched healthy donors. Whereas all 30 or so donors provided naive and central memory subsets, regulatory and stem cell-like memory subsets were isolated from just 8 patients and roughly eight healthy donors.

This clone has only a few counts. No cognate antigen has been identified for it. No per-base quality is available; no much larger clone lies one base away. The High Capacity cDNA Reverse Transcription Kit was used to reverse transcribe all of the isolated RNA, meaning that expressed TCRB transcripts were what got sequenced. Deep immunoSEQ sequencing was applied to naive, central memory and regulatory T cell samples, giving an average of approximately 4 million total reads per sample. After sorted cells were lysed in RLT buffer, RNA was extracted with DNase-treated RNeasy Micro or Mini kits, with the choice depending on cell number. Each cell subset was processed on its own to prevent cross-contamination, while patient and healthy donor samples were processed together. The immunoSEQ multiplex PCR was used to amplify TCRB sequences from cDNA, generating 87-bp fragments that spanned the CDR3 region. The amplicons were sequenced using the Illumina HiSeq platform. Per the original workflow: PCR bias was computationally corrected using synthetic template baselines, reads within Hamming distance 2 were collapsed, and singletons that could not be merged were discarded. Reads were aligned to IMGT to assign V, D and J genes, CDR3 length, and insertions or deletions at six rearrangement sites. Within each subset, clonotype counts were normalized to the number of sorted cells before true diversity and Gini coefficients were calculated with the tcR R package. The overlap coefficient, calculated on TCRB nucleotide sequences, was used to measure repertoire sharing. As a proxy for the pre-selection repertoire, out-of-frame TCRB sequences from naive cells were analyzed. TCRdb limited this immuneACCESS table to in-frame rearrangements with V and J called. A share of clones is missing; checked studies link under half to unresolved V genes, and the rest is unexplained. D and trimming come from the DNA, and the V and J calls and clone size come from that table. Within this sample are a few hundred thousand clones, with around a fifth of them counted one time only. The biggest ten clones account for 0.035% to 0.05% of the sample.

From each donor, a single peripheral blood sample of 90 to 150 mL on average was drawn into heparinised tubes. Using a panel that included CD45RO, CCR7, CD25, CD127, CD95 and CD27, naive, central memory, regulatory and stem cell-like memory CD4+ T cells were sorted on a BD FACSAria II. All sorted populations exceeded 95% purity. PBMCs were isolated immediately by Lymphoprep density gradient centrifugation and stained directly without culture. To minimize batch effects, samples were stained and sorted in pairs, one healthy donor with one patient per experiment. CDR1 and CDR2 (SGHRS, YFSETQ) derive from the germline V gene. The CDR3 measures 15 amino acids from cysteine to phenylalanine. The sequence is cut down to CDR3 DNA, 45 bases in frame from base 1. The V end gives up 0 bases and the J end 7 bases, leaving 3 bases in the junction not matched to a gene. The research as a whole found: Naive, central memory and regulatory TCRB repertoires appeared more similar among patients than among healthy donors. Because cDNA was sequenced instead of genomic DNA, activated cells with high expression could be over-represented, although the groups did not differ in activation or CD3 levels. PCR might favor shorter templates, but patient and control samples were amplified and corrected together, so any skew would affect both groups equally. In all four CD4+ subsets, TCRB CDR3 length was moderately but significantly shorter in type 1 diabetes patients. At VDJ recombination sites, type 1 diabetes patients had fewer insertions and more deleted nucleotides, which implies abnormalities in thymic rearrangement. HLA sub-analyses involved small numbers of individuals, so any influence of HLA type on TCRB rearrangement remained unresolved.

In this chain, TRBV5-1 is recombined with TRBJ2-1, and 11 bases in between align with TRBD2. The receptor comes from a woman aged 18-29 years in good health. Specimen: naive CD4+ T cells from blood. Read against the paper, the sample's cell subset or site label means: true naive CD4+ T cells. The DNA sequence follows: TGCGCCAGCAGCTTGGTAGCGGGAGGGAGTAATGAGCAGTTCTTC. The encoded protein is CASSLVAGGSNEQFF. With the portions outside the CDR3 filled from the reference TRBV5-1 and TRBJ2-1 genes, the complete variable region becomes KAGVTQTPRYLIKTRGQQVTLSCSPISGHRSVSWYQQTPGQGLQFLFEYFSETQRNKGNFPGRFSGRQFSNSRSEMNVSTLELGDSALYLCASSLVAGGSNEQFFGPGTRLTVL.